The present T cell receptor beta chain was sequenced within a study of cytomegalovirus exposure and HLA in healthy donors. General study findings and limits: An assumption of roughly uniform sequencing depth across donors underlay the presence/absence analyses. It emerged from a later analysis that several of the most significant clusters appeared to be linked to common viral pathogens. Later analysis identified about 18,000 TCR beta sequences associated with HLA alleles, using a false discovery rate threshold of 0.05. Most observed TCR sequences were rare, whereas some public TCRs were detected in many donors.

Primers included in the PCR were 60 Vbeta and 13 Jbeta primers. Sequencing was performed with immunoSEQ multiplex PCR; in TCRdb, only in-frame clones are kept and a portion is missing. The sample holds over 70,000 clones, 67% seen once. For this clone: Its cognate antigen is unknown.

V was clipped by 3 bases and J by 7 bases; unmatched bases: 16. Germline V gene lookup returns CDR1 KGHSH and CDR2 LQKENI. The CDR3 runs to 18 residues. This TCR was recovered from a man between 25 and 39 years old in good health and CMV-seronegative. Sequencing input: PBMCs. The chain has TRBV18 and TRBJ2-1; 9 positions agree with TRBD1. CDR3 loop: CASSPSTGGAMVMNEQFF. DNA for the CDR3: TGTGCCAGCTCACCGAGCACAGGGGGCGCGATGGTTATGAATGAGCAGTTCTTC.